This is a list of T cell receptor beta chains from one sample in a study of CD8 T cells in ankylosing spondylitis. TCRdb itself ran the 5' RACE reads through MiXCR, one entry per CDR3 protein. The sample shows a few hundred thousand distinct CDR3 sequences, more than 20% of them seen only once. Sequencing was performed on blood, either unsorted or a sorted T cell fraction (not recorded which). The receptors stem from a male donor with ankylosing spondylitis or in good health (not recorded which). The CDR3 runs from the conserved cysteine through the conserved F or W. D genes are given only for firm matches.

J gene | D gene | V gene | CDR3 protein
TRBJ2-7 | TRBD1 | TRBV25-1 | CASSKTGGGSYEQYF
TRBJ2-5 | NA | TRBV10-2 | CASTPALQTQYF
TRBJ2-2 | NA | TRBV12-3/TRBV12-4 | CASSWVTDGELFF
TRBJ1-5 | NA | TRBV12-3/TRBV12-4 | CASSLGLPQHF
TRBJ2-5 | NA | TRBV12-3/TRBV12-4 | CASSPGPGETQYF
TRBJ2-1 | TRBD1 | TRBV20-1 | CSAKSGQGRDEQFF
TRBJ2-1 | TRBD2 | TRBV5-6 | CASSSLAGGQRNEQFF
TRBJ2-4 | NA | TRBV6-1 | CASSVTGPKDIQYF
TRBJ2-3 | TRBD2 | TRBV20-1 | CSALHTSGGLMDTQYF
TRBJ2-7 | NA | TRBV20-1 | CSARDETLYEQYF
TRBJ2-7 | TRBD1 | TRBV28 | CASSRQGFYEQYF
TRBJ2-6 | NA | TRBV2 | CASSESGSTSGANVLTF
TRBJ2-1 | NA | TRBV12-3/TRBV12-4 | CASSGDYNEQFF
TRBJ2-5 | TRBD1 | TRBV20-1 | CSARQGPFQETQYF
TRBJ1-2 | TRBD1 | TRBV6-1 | CASSQQTGYGYTF
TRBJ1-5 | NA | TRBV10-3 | CAISGKGFSNQPQHF
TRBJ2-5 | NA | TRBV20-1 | CSAREGQGRQETQYF
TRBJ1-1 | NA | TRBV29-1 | CSVESWRAEAFF
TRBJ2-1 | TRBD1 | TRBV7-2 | CASSKSGTGATSNEQFF
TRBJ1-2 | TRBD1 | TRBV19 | CASSDRTGASADYGYTF
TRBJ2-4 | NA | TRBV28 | CASSPGKGNIQYF
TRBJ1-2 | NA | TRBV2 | CASSELGRGYTF
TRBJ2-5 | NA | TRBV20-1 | CSARDRLRQETQYF
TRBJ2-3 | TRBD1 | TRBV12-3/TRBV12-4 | CASRQGAADTQYF
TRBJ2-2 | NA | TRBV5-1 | CASSPLTQGEGGELFF
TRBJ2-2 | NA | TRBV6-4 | CASSVGFNTGELFF
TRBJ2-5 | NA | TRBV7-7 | CASSPFRGSGDQYF
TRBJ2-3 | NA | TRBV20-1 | CSASTPDTQYF
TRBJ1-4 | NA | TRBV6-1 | CASSPLREGEKLFF
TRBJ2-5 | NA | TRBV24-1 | CATSDPGPRETQYF
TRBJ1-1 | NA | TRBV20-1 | CSALVAGDTEAFF
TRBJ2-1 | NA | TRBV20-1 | CSARDVRLAYNEQFF
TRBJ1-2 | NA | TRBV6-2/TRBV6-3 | CASRDSSNYGYTF
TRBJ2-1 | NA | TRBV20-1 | CSAPPGSWGNEQFF
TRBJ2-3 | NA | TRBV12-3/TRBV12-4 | CASSSSRPRASSTDTQYF